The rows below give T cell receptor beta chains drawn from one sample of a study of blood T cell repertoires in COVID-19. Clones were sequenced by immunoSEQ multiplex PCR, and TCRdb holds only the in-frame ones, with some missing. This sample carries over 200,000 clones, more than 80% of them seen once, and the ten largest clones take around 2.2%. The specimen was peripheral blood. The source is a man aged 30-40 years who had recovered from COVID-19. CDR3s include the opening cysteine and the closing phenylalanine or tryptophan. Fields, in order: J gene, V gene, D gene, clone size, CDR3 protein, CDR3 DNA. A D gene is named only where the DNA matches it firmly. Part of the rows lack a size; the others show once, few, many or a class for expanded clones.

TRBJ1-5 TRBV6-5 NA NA CASTTQGSNQPQHF TGTGCCAGCACCACACAGGGATCCAATCAGCCCCAGCATTTT
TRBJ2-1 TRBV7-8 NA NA CASSSGLYEQFF TGTGCCAGCAGCTCGGGACTCTACGAGCAGTTCTTC
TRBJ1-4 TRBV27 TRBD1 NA CASSSLMHRGANEKLFF TGTGCCAGCAGTTCCTTAATGCACAGGGGGGCTAATGAAAAACTGTTTTTT
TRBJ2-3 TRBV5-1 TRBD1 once CASSSGQGTDTQYF TGCGCCAGCAGCTCGGGACAGGGCACAGATACGCAGTATTTT
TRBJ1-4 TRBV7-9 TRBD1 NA CASSPGQGVYNEKLFF TGTGCCAGCAGCCCAGGACAGGGTGTGTACAATGAAAAACTGTTTTTT
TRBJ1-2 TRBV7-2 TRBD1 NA CASTTGVGILLNYGYTF TGTGCCAGCACGACAGGGGTCGGTATCCTCCTTAACTATGGCTACACCTTC
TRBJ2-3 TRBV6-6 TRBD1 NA CASSWGDRVSDTQYF TGTGCCAGCAGTTGGGGGGACAGGGTATCAGATACGCAGTATTTT
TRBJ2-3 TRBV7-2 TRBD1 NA CASSLFGQGASDTQYF TGTGCCAGCAGCTTATTCGGACAGGGGGCCTCAGATACGCAGTATTTT
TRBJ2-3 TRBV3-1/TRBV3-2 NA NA CASSLAPSGITDTQYF TGTGCCAGCAGCCTCGCACCCAGCGGCATCACAGATACGCAGTATTTT
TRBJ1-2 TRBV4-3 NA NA CASSHRHQVLYGYTF TGCGCCAGCAGCCATAGACACCAAGTTCTGTATGGCTACACCTTC
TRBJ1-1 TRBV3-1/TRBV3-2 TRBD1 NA CASSPLARGRSTEAFF TGTGCCAGCAGCCCACTCGCTAGGGGGCGATCAACTGAAGCTTTCTTT
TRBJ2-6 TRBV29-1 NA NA CSVESGPLSGANVLTF TGCAGCGTTGAATCAGGTCCCCTCTCTGGGGCCAACGTCCTGACTTTC
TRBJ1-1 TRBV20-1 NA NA CRPPGNTEAFF TGCAGACCGCCGGGGAACACTGAAGCTTTCTTT
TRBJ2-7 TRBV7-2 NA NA CASSSGTPYSYEQYF TGTGCCAGCAGCTCAGGGACACCATATTCCTACGAGCAGTACTTC
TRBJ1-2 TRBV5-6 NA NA CASSLVSFKRYTF TGTGCCAGCAGCTTGGTGAGCTTTAAGAGGTACACCTTC
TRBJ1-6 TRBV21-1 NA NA CASSPGALHF TGTGCCAGCAGCCCAGGGGCTCTCCACTTT
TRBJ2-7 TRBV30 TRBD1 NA CAWSAARTGIHGEQYF TGTGCCTGGAGTGCAGCTCGGACAGGGATTCATGGCGAGCAGTACTTC
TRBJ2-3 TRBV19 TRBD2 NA CASSTGLAGGFTDTQYF TGTGCCAGTAGTACGGGACTAGCGGGGGGGTTCACAGATACGCAGTATTTT
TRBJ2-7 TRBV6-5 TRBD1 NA CASSSPARDRTYEQYF TGTGCCAGCAGTTCTCCCGCCCGGGACAGAACCTACGAGCAGTACTTC
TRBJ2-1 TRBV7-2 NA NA CASSLRGAGYNEQFF TGTGCCAGCAGCTTACGGGGGGCTGGCTACAATGAGCAGTTCTTC